Following are 27 T cell receptor beta chains from one sample sequenced in a study of blood T cell repertoires in COVID-19. This table comes from immunoSEQ multiplex PCR, and its TCRdb copy is limited to in-frame clones, with some not included. This table has 150,000 to 200,000 clones, 86% appearing once. Material: PBMCs or T cells enriched from blood (not recorded which). The receptors derive from a woman aged 40 to 49 in a cohort exposed to, infected with or recovered from COVID-19 (not recorded which).

This chain joins TRBV5-4 and TRBJ2-5; perhaps TRBD1 as D (5 bases). Germline CDR1 is SGHNT and CDR2 is YYREEE (reference sequence). V lost 2 bases, J lost 2 bases, and 13 bases lay in between. The CDR3 has 15 residues. The CDR3 reads CASSFKGSPQETQYF. CDR3 coding DNA: TGTGCCAGCAGCTTTAAGGGGTCGCCACAAGAGACCCAGTACTTC.

The chain employs TRBV10-3 and TRBJ1-1; a possible D gene is TRBD1 (6 bases). Germline loops: CDR1 ENHRY, CDR2 SYGVKD. V lost 6 bases and J lost 3, with 14 bases in between. This CDR3 has 14 residues. The CDR3 spells CAISYRVGDTEAFF. CDR3 nucleotide sequence: TGTGCCATCAGCTACAGGGTTGGGGACACTGAAGCTTTCTTT.

A single count supports this clone. J is TRBJ2-1 and V is TRBV7-8, with a possible D match to TRBD1 (6 bases). The germline V and J ends were trimmed by 0 bases and 8 bases, with 20 bases remaining between them. The V gene's germline CDR1 is SGHVS and CDR2 FQNEAQ. The CDR3 runs to 17 residues. The CDR3 loop is CASSLAARDIGIYEQFF. The DNA of the CDR3 is TGTGCCAGCAGCTTAGCGGCTCGGGACATAGGCATCTATGAGCAGTTCTTC.

The chain has TRBV15 and TRBJ1-2; D might be TRBD1 (5 bases). CDR1 is LNHNV and CDR2 is YYDKDF in the germline V gene (reference sequence). Trimming removed 8 bases at V and 4 bases at J, with 20 bases between. This CDR3 has 15 amino acids. The DNA of the CDR3 is TGTGCCACCTCGGCGGGCGGGGGTCAAACCTATGGCTACACCTTC. It translates to CATSAGGGQTYGYTF.

The chain has TRBV4-1 and TRBJ2-1; possibly TRBD2 for D (6 bases). V lost 4 bases, J lost 8 bases, and 24 bases lay in between. CDR3 size: 17 residues. CDR1 MGHRA and CDR2 YSYEKL come from the germline V gene. CDR3: CASSPKGVTSSADEQFF. DNA for the CDR3: TGCGCCAGCAGCCCCAAGGGTGTAACTTCTAGCGCCGATGAGCAGTTCTTC.

There are a few counts of this clone. The chain uses TRBV27 and TRBJ1-4; no firm D call. Looked up from germline, CDR1 is MNHEY and CDR2 is SMNVEV (reference sequence). The V and J ends lost 5 bases and 8 bases respectively, with 18 bases between them. The CDR3 loop spans 15 amino acids. The CDR3 nucleotides are TGTGCCAGCAGTCCACTTGCGGAACGTGGCGAAAAACTGTTTTTT. This translates into CASSPLAERGEKLFF.

The rearrangement joins TRBV10-2 to TRBJ1-1; the D gene is possibly TRBD1 (5 bases). This CDR3 spans 13 amino acids. Germline V gene sequence: CDR1 WSHSY, CDR2 SAAADI. V was pared by 4 bases and J by 0 bases, with 6 bases between. As DNA, the CDR3 is TGCGCCAGCAGTGGGGGGGTGAACACTGAAGCTTTCTTT. Residues: CASSGGVNTEAFF.

The chain joins TRBV15 to TRBJ2-7, with D perhaps TRBD1 (5 bases). The germline V gene has CDR1 LNHNV and CDR2 YYDKDF (reference sequence). Trimming shortened V by 3 bases and J by 3 bases, and 9 bases separated the two germline ends. CDR3 length: 13 amino acids. The DNA for the CDR3 is TGTGCCACCAGCAGTGGACACCTCTACGAGCAGTACTTC. Translated: CATSSGHLYEQYF.

The chain couples TRBV27 to TRBJ1-2; the D gene is possibly TRBD1 (6 bases). V lost 0 bases to trimming and J lost 6 bases, with 17 bases between them. The CDR3 has 16 residues. Germline lookup yields CDR1 MNHEY and CDR2 SMNVEV (reference sequence). CDR3 DNA sequence: TGTGCCAGCAGTTTATCATCCAGGGGATCGGGAAATGGCTACACCTTC. Protein: CASSLSSRGSGNGYTF.

J is TRBJ1-2 and V is TRBV14; D ambiguous. This CDR3 region has 15 residues. Trimming stripped 0 bases from V and 2 bases from J, with 10 bases between. Germline V lookup: CDR1 SGHDN, CDR2 FVKESK. CDR3 bases: TGTGCCAGCAGCCAAGATTGGTACGGGAACTATGGCTACACCTTC. It yields the protein CASSQDWYGNYGYTF.

V usage is TRBV12-3 or TRBV12-4 and J usage is TRBJ2-7, with D possibly TRBD2 on 5 matching bases. The V gene lost 3 bases and the J gene lost 12 bases, with 15 bases spanning the gap. The CDR3 spans 12 residues. The CDR3: CASSLDFYQRYF. Here the CDR3 DNA reads TGTGCCAGCAGTTTGGACTTTTACCAGCGGTACTTC.

This rearrangement joins TRBV5-1 to TRBJ2-7; the D gene is possibly TRBD1 (5 bases). Germline loops: CDR1 SGHRS, CDR2 YFSETQ. The ends were cut back, 2 bases at V and 3 bases at J, with 18 bases in the middle. This CDR3 contains 16 residues. CDR3 bases: TGCGCCAGCAGCTTCGAACCCGACAGTTTGATCTACGAGCAGTACTTC. Translating gives CASSFEPDSLIYEQYF.

The rearrangement uses TRBV10-3 and TRBJ1-3; D gene unclear. Germline V gives CDR1 ENHRY, CDR2 SYGVKD. Trimming left V 7 bases short and J 3 bases short, with 16 bases between. This CDR3 has 15 amino acids. The CDR3 region is CAITPRPSSGNTIYF. The DNA of the CDR3 is TGTGCCATCACCCCGAGGCCCTCGAGTGGAAACACCATATATTTT.

This chain links TRBV9 with TRBJ1-1; perhaps TRBD1 as D (5 bases). The CDR3 consists of 15 residues. The germline CDR1 and CDR2 sequences are SGDLS and YYNGEE. V was cut by 3 bases and J by 3 bases, with 15 bases left in between. CDR3 residues: CASSARDGLHTEAFF. The CDR3 DNA follows: TGTGCCAGCAGCGCCAGGGACGGACTACACACTGAAGCTTTCTTT. Full variable domain (remainder filled in from reference TRBV9 and TRBJ1-1): DSGVTQTPKHLITATGQRVTLRCSPRSGDLSVYWYQQSLDQGLQFLIQYYNGEERAKGNILERFSAQQFPDLHSELNLSSLELGDSALYFCASSARDGLHTEAFFGQGTRLTVV.

The V and J genes are TRBV29-1 and TRBJ2-3, with 9 nucleotides matching TRBD1. Per the germline V gene, CDR1 is SQVTM and CDR2 is ANQGSEA. Losses at the gene ends were 4 bases for V and 2 bases for J; bases not matched to a gene: 4. This CDR3 has 14 amino acids. In DNA form, the CDR3 reads TGCAGCGTTGCTGGACAGGGGCACACAGATACGCAGTATTTT. As protein: CSVAGQGHTDTQYF.

The chain employs TRBV27 and TRBJ2-1; 8 nucleotides match TRBD2. J lost 0 bases, V lost 9 bases, and 4 bases had no gene match. The CDR3 extends over 14 amino acids. The germline CDR1 and CDR2 sequences are MNHEY and SMNVEV (reference sequence). This CDR3 is CASASGSSYNEQFF. For the CDR3, the DNA is TGTGCCAGTGCAAGCGGGAGCTCCTACAATGAGCAGTTCTTC.

The chain carries TRBV5-1 and TRBJ1-2, with TRBD1 matching over 8 bases. Germline assignment: CDR1 SGHRS and CDR2 YFSETQ. The CDR3 covers 14 residues. V shed 0 bases and J 3 bases; nucleotides not matched to a gene: 1. The CDR3 nucleotides read TGCGCCAGCAGCTTGGCACAGGGGGACTATGGCTACACCTTC. This sequence encodes CASSLAQGDYGYTF.

The chain employs TRBV11-3 and TRBJ2-2, with D possibly being TRBD2 (5 bases). This CDR3 has 13 amino acids. Germline V CDR1 and CDR2: SGHNT, YENEEA. V lost 5 bases and J lost 9, with 13 bases in between. In nucleotides, the CDR3 is TGTGCCAGCAGCGCCGTGGGAGACAGGGAGCTGTTTTTT. It yields the protein CASSAVGDRELFF.

The chain links TRBV11-1 to TRBJ2-7; the match to TRBD2 covers 7 bases. CDR1 and CDR2 (germline): SGHAT, FQDESV (reference sequence). The CDR3 consists of 16 residues. The ends lost 0 bases at V and 1 base at J; junction bases unmatched: 6. CDR3 coding DNA: TGTGCCAGCAGCTTAGCTGGCGGGGGACCATCCTACGAGCAGTACTTC. Translating gives CASSLAGGGPSYEQYF.

The rearrangement links TRBV2 to TRBJ2-7; 16 nucleotides agree with TRBD2. This CDR3 has 15 residues. Looked up from germline, CDR1 is SNHLY and CDR2 is FYNNEI. Losses at the gene ends were 6 bases for V and 5 bases for J; bases not matched to a gene: 4. The DNA of the CDR3 is TGTGCCAGCAGGGGACTAGCGGGAGGGCCCAACGAGCAGTACTTC. Residues: CASRGLAGGPNEQYF.

The V call is TRBV5-6, the J call TRBJ1-1; 8 nucleotides align to TRBD1. Germline CDR1 is SGHDT and CDR2 is YYEEEE. CDR3 size: 16 residues. V trimming: 0 bases; J trimming: 3 bases; junction bases outside the gene matches: 7. In DNA, the CDR3 is TGTGCCAGCAGCTTGGGGGACAGGAAATCCTACACTGAAGCTTTCTTT. Its translation: CASSLGDRKSYTEAFF.

The chain is built from TRBV4-1 and TRBJ2-1; 14 bases align to TRBD2. Per germline, CDR1 MGHRA and CDR2 YSYEKL. V lost 2 bases to trimming and J lost 2 bases; unmatched junction nucleotides: 8. The CDR3 runs 19 residues. The chain's CDR3 is CASSQTSGLAGDAYNEQFF. CDR3 nucleotides: TGCGCCAGCAGCCAAACCTCGGGACTAGCGGGGGACGCCTACAATGAGCAGTTCTTC.

The chain employs TRBV7-9 and TRBJ2-7; 7 bases are shared with TRBD1. Germline V gene data show CDR1 as SEHNR and CDR2 as FQNEAQ (reference sequence). The CDR3 is 15 amino acids. V lost 0 bases, J lost 4 bases, and 6 bases stayed unmatched. CDR3 sequence (DNA): TGTGCCAGCAGCTTAGCCCTACTGACAGGGTACGAGCAGTACTTC. This translates into CASSLALLTGYEQYF.

CDR3 in DNA: TGTGCCAGCAGCTCTAGAACCGGGACAGGGCTAGACTACACCTTC. Its protein product is CASSSRTGTGLDYTF. The V call is TRBV7-2, the J call TRBJ1-2; 9 bases fit TRBD1. Germline assignment: CDR1 SGHTA and CDR2 FQGNSA. With 4 bases clipped from V and 10 bases from J, the junction kept 13 bases outside the gene matches. This CDR3 comprises 15 residues. Combining the CDR3 with reference TRBV7-2 and TRBJ1-2 gives the whole variable domain GAGVSQSPSNKVTEKGKDVELRCDPISGHTALYWYRQSLGQGLEFLIYFQGNSAPDKSGLPSDRFSAERTGGSVSTLTIQRTQQEDSAVYLCASSSRTGTGLDYTFGSGTRLTVV.

The V and J genes are TRBV11-2 and TRBJ2-7; 8 positions match TRBD2. CDR1 is SGHAT and CDR2 is FQNNGV in the germline V gene. This CDR3 region has 12 residues. The CDR3 protein is CATIGGDYEQYF. CDR3 in DNA: TGTGCTACTATCGGGGGGGACTACGAGCAGTACTTC.

The V call is TRBV27, the J call TRBJ2-3, with D perhaps matching TRBD2 (6 bases). Germline-derived CDR1 and CDR2 are MNHEY and SMNVEV (reference sequence). V lost 8 bases and J 6 bases, leaving 24 bases between the germline ends. The CDR3 loop spans 16 amino acids. CDR3 DNA sequence: TGTGCCAGCCGGATGGGGACTCTACTAAGTTCGGATACGCAGTATTTT. Encoded protein: CASRMGTLLSSDTQYF.

There are a few counts of this clone. The chain joins TRBV6-5 to TRBJ1-1, with 8 bases fitting TRBD1. Germline CDR1 MNHEY, CDR2 SVGAGI. The length of the CDR3 is 15 residues. The trim removed 0 bases at V and 3 bases at J, leaving 3 bases unmatched. This chain's CDR3 is CASSYSLTGDTEAFF. The DNA of the CDR3 is TGTGCCAGCAGTTACTCGCTGACAGGGGACACTGAAGCTTTCTTT.